This TCR beta chain was sequenced during a study of identical twins. Study-wide results and caveats: Model-predicted out-of-frame TCR alpha sharing fell below observed values in monozygotic twins.

CDR1 MNHEY and CDR2 SMNVEV come from the germline V gene (reference sequence). V was cut by 0 bases and J by 5 bases, with 10 bases left in between. The CDR3 has 14 amino acids. TCRdb used MiXCR to reprocess the 5' RACE reads, holding one entry per CDR3 protein. The data contain around 1.7 million distinct CDR3 sequences, under 35% of them singletons. The sample holds many counts of this clonotype. The antigen is unknown. The J gene is TRBJ1-2, the V gene TRBV27, with TRBD1 as a possible D gene (5 bases). Sequenced material: cord blood. The TCR comes from a newborn girl in good health. In DNA form, the CDR3 reads TGTGCCAGCAGTTTATCGGGGGGTGCATATGGCTACACCTTC. This encodes CASSLSGGAYGYTF.